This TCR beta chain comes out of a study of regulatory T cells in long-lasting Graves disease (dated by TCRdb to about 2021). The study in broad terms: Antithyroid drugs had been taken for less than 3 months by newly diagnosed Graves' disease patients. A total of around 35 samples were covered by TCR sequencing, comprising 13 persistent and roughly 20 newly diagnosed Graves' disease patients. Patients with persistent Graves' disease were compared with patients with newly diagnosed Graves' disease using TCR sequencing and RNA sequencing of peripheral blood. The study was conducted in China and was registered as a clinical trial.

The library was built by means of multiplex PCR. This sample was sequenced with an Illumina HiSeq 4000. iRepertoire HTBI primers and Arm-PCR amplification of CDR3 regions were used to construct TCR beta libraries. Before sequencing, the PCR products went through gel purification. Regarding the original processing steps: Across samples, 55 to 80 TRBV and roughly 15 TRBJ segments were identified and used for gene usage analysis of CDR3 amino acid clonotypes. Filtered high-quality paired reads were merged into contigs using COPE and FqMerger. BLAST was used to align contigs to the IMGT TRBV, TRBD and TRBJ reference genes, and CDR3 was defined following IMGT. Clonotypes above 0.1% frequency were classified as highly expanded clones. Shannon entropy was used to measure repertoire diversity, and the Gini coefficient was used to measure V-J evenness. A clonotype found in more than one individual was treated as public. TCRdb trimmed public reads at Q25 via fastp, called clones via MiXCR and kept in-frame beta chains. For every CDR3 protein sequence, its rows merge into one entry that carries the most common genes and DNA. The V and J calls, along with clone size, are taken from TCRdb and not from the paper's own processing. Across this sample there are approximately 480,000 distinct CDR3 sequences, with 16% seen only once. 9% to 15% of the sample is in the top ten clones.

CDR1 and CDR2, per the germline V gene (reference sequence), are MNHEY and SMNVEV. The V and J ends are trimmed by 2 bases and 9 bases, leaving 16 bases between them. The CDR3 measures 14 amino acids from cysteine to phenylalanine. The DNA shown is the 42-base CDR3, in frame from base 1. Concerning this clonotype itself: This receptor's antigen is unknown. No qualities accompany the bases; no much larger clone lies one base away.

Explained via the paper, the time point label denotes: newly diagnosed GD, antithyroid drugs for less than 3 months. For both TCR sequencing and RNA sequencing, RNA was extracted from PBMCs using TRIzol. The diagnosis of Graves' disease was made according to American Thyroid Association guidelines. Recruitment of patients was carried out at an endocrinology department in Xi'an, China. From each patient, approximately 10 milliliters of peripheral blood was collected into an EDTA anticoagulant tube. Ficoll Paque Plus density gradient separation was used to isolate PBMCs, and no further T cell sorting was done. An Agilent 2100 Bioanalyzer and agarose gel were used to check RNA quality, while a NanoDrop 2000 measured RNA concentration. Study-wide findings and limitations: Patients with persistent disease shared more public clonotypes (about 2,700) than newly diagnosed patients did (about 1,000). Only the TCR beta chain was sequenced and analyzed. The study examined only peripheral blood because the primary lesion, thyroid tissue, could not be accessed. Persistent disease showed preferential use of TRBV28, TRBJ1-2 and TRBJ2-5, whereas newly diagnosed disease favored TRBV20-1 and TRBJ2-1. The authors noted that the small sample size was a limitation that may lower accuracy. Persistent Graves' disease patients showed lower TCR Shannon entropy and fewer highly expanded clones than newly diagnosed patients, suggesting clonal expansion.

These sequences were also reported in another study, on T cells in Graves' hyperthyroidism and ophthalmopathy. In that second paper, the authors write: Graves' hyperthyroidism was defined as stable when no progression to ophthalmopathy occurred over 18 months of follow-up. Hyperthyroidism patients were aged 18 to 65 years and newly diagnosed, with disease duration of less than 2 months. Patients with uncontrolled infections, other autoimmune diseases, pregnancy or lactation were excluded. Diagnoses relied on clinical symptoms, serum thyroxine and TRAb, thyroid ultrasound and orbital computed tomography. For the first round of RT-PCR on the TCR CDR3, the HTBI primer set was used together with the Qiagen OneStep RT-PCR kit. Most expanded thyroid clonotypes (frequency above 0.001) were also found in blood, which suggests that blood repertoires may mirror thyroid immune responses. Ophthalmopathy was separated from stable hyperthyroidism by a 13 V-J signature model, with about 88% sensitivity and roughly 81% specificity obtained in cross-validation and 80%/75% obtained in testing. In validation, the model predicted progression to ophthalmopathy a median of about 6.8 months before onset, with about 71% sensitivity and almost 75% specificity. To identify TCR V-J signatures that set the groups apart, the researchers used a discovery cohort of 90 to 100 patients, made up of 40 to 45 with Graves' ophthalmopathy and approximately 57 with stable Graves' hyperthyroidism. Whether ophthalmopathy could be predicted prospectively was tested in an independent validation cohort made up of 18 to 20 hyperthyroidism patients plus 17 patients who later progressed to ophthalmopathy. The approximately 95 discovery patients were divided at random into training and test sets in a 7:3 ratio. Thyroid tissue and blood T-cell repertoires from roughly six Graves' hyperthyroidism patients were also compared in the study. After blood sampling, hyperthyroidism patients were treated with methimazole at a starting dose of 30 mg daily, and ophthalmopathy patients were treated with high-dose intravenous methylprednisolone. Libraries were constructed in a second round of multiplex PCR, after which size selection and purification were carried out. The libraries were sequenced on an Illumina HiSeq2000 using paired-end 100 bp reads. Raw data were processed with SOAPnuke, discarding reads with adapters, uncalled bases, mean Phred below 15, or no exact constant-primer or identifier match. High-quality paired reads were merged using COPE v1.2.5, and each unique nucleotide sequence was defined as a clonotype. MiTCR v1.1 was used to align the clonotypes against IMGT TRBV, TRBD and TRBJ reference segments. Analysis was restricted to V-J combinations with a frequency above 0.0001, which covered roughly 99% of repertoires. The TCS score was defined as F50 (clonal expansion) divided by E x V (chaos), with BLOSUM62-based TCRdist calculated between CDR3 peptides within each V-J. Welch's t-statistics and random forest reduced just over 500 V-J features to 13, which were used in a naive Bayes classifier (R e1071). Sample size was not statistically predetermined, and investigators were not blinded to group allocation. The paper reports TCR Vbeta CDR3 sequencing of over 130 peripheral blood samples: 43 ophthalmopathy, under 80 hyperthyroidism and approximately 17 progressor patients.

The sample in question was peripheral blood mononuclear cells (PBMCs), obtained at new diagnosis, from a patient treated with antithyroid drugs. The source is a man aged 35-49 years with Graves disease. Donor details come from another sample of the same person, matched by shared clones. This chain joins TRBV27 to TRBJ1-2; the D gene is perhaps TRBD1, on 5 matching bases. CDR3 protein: CASSLGVGVGSYTF. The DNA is TGTGCCAGCAGTTTAGGTGTGGGGGTGGGGAGCTACACCTTC.